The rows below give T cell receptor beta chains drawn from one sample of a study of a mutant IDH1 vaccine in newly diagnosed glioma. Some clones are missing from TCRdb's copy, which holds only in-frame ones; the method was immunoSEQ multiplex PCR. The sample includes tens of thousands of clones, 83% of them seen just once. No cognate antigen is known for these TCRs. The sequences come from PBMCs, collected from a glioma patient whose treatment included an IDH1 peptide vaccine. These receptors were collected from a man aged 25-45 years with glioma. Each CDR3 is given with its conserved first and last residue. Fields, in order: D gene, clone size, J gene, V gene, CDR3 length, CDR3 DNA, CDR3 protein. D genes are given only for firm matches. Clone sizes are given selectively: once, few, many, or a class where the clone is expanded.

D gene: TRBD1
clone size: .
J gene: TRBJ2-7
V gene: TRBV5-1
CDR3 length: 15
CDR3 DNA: TGCGCCAGCAGCTTATTGAACAGGGGTAGCGACGAGCAGTACTTC
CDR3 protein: CASSLLNRGSDEQYF

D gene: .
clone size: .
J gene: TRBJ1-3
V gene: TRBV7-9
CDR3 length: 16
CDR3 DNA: TGTGCCAGCAGCTTAGGGACAGAAGAATCTGGAAACACCATATATTTT
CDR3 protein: CASSLGTEESGNTIYF

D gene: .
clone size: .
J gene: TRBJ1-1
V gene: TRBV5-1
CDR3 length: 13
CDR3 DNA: TGCGCCAGCAGCTTGGCCGCTTACACTGAAGCTTTCTTT
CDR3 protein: CASSLAAYTEAFF

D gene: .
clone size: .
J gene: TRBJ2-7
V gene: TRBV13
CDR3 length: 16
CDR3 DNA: TGTGCCAGCAGCTTAGCGTCGGCAGGGCACTCCTACGAGCAGTACTTC
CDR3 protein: CASSLASAGHSYEQYF

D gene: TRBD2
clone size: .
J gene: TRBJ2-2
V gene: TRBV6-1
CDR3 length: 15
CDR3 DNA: TGTGCCAGCAATGGACTAGCGGGGGGCACCGGGGAGCTGTTTTTT
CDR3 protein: CASNGLAGGTGELFF

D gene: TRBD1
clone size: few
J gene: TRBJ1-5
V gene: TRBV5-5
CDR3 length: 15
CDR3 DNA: TGTGCCAGCAGCTTGGAGGCAGGGGGCTATCAGCCCCAGCATTTT
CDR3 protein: CASSLEAGGYQPQHF

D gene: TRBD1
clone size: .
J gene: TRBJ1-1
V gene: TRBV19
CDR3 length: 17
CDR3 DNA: TGTGCCAGTGGCCCCCTACAGACAGGGCGCCAGAACACTGAAGCTTTCTTT
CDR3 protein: CASGPLQTGRQNTEAFF

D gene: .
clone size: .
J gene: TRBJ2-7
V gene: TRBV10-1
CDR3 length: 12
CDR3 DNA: TGCGCCAGCAGTGACGCGATGTACGAGCAGTACTTC
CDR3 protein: CASSDAMYEQYF

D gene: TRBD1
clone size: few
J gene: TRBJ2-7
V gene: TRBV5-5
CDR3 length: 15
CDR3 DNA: TGTGCCAGCAGCTTACCAGGACAGGGAAGGTACGAGCAGTACTTC
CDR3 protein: CASSLPGQGRYEQYF

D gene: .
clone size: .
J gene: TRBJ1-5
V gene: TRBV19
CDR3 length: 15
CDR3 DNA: TGTGCCAGTACCCTCTTTATGGGGCCGGATCAGCCCCAGCATTTT
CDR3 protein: CASTLFMGPDQPQHF

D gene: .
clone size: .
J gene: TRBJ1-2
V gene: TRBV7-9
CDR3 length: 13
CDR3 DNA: TGTGCCAGCAGCTTATATCAGGGGATTGGCTACACCTTC
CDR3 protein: CASSLYQGIGYTF

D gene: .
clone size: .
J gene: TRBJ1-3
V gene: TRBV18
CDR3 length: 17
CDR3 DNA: TGTGCCAGCTCACCACTGGGAAAAGATAGAACTGGAAACACCATATATTTT
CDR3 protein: CASSPLGKDRTGNTIYF

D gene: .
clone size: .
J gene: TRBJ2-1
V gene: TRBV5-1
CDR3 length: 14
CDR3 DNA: TGCGCCAGCAGCTTCGGTCGGGGGGCGAATGAGCAGTTCTTC
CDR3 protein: CASSFGRGANEQFF

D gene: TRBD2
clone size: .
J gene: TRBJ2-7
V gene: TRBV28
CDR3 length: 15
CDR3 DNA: TGTGCCAGCAGCACAACTAGCGGGGGATTTTACGAGCAGTACTTC
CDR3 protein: CASSTTSGGFYEQYF

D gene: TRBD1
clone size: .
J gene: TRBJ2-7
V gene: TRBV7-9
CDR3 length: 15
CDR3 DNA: TGTGCCAGCAGCCAGGACAGGCCGGCATCGCACGAGCAGTACTTC
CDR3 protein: CASSQDRPASHEQYF

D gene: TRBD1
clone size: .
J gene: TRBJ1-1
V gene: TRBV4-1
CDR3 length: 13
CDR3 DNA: TGCGCCAGCAGCCGCACAGGGGTGGCTGAAGCTTTCTTT
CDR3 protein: CASSRTGVAEAFF

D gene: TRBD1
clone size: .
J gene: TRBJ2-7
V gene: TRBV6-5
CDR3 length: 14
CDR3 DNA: TGTGCCAGCAGCCGGGACAGGGGTAACTACGAGCAGTACTTC
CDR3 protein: CASSRDRGNYEQYF

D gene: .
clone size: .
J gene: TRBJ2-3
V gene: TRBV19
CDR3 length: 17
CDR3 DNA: TGTGCCAGTAGTATAGAGAAGTCTGGGGGGTTTAAGGATACGCAGTATTTT
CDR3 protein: CASSIEKSGGFKDTQYF

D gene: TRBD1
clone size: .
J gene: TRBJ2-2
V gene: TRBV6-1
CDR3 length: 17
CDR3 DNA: TGTGCCAGCAGTGAAGATAGGCAGGGGGCTCGAACCGGGGAGCTGTTTTTT
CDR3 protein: CASSEDRQGARTGELFF

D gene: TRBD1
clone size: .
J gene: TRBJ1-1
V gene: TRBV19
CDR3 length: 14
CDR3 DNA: TGTGCCAGTAGCCTACAGGGGGGGAGAACTGAAGCTTTCTTT
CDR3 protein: CASSLQGGRTEAFF

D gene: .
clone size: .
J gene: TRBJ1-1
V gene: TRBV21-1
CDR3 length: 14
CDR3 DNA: TGTGCCAGCAGGGGACAGGGGGCTCCCACTGAAGCTTTCTTT
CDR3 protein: CASRGQGAPTEAFF

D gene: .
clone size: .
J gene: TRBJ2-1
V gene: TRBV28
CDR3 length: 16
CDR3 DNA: TGTGCCAGCAGTTTATGGGGCCAAGGGTCCTACAATGAGCAGTTCTTC
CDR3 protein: CASSLWGQGSYNEQFF

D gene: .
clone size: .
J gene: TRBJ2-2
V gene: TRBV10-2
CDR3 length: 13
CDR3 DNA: TGCGCCAGCAGTGCCGGGGAAACCGGGGAGCTGTTTTTT
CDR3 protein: CASSAGETGELFF

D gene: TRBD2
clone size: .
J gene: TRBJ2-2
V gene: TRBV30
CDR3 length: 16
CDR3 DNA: TGTGCCTGGAGTGGACTAGCGGGGGCTAACACCGGGGAGCTGTTTTTT
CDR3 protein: CAWSGLAGANTGELFF

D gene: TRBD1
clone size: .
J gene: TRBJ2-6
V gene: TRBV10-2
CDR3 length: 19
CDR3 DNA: TGCGCCAGCAGTCCGGACAGGGGGAGCCGGACCCCTGGGGCCAACGTCCTGACTTTC
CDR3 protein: CASSPDRGSRTPGANVLTF

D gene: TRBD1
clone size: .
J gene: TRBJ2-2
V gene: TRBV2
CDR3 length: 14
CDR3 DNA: TGTGCCAGCAGGCCTCGACAGGGGACCGGGGAGCTGTTTTTT
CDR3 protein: CASRPRQGTGELFF

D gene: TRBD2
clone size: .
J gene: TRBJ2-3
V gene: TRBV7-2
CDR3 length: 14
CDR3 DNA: TGTGCCAGCAGCTTTGACGGGAGGACAGATACGCAGTATTTT
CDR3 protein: CASSFDGRTDTQYF

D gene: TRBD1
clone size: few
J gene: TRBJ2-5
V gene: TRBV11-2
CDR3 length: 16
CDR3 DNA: TGTGCCAGCAGCGACGGGGACAGGGTTTCTGTAGAGACCCAGTACTTC
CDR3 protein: CASSDGDRVSVETQYF

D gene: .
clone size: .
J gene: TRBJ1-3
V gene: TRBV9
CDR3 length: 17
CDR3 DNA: TGTGCCAGCAGCTATAACAACAGGCCCGACTCTGGAAACACCATATATTTT
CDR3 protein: CASSYNNRPDSGNTIYF

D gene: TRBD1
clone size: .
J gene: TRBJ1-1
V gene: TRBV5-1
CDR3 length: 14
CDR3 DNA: TGCGCCAGCAGCCCACAGGGGAAGACCACTGAAGCTTTCTTT
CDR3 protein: CASSPQGKTTEAFF

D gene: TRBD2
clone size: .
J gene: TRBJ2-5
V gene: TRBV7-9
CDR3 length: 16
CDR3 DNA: TGTGCCAGCAGCTTAGTTAGACTTCTAGCGGTTGAGACCCAGTACTTC
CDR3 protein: CASSLVRLLAVETQYF

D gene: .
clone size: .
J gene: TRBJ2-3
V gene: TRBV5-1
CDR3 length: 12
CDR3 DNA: TGCGCCAGCAGCTCGGATAGGGAGGCGCAGTATTTT
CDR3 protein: CASSSDREAQYF

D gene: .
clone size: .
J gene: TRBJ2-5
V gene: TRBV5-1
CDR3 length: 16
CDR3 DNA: TGCGCCAGCAGCCCGGGAGGACAGGGCCTCGAAGAGACCCAGTACTTC
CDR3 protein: CASSPGGQGLEETQYF

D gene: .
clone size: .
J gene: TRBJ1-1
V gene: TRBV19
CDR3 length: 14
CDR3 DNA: TGTGCCAGTAGTACTAATCTCCAGAGCACTGAAGCTTTCTTT
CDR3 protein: CASSTNLQSTEAFF

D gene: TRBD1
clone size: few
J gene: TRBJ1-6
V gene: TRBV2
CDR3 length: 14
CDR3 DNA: TGTGCCAGCAGTACCGGGACAGGGGGTTCACCCCTCCACTTT
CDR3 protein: CASSTGTGGSPLHF

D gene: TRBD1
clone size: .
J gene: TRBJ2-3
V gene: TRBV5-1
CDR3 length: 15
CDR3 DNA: TGCGCCAGCAGCTTGAGGGACAGGGAACCAGATACGCAGTATTTT
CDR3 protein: CASSLRDREPDTQYF

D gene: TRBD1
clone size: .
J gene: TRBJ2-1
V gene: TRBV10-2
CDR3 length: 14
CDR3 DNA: TGCGCCAGCGCGGACAGGGGGCCAGGGAATGAGCAGTTCTTC
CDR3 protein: CASADRGPGNEQFF

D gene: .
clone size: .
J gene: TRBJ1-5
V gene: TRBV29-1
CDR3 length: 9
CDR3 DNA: TGCAGCGCTGGGGAGCCCCAGCATTTT
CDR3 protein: CSAGEPQHF

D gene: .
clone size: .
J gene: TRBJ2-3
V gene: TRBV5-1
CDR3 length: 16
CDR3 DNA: TGCGCCAGCAGCTTCCTCCAAGGCGGCGGCACAGATACGCAGTATTTT
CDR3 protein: CASSFLQGGGTDTQYF

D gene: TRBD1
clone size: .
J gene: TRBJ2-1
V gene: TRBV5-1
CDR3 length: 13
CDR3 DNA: TGCGCCAGCAGCCCGGGACAGTACAATGAGCAGTTCTTC
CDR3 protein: CASSPGQYNEQFF

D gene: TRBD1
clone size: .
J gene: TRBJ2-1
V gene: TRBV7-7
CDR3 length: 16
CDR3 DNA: TGTGCCAGCAGCCTAAGAACAGGGGGCGCGATTAATGAGCAGTTCTTC
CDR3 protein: CASSLRTGGAINEQFF

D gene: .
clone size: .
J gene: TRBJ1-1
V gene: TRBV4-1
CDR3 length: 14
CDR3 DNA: TGCGCCAGCAGCCAACCCGACCGGAACACTGAAGCTTTCTTT
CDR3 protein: CASSQPDRNTEAFF

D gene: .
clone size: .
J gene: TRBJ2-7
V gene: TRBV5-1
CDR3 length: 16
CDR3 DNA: TGCGCCAGCAGCAGAGGGACATCTCAAATCTCCTACGAGCAGTACTTC
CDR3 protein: CASSRGTSQISYEQYF

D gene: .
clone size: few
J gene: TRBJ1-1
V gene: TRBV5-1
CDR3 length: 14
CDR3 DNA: TGCGCCAGCAGCTTGTGGGGTCAGAACACTGAAGCTTTCTTT
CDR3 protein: CASSLWGQNTEAFF

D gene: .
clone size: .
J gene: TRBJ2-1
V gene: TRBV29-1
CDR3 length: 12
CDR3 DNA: TGCAGCGTTGCTCAGGGGTACAATGAGCAGTTCTTC
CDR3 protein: CSVAQGYNEQFF

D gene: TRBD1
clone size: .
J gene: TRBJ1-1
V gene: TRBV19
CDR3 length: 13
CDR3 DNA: TGTGCCAGTAGTATGACAGGGGGCACTGAAGCTTTCTTT
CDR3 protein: CASSMTGGTEAFF

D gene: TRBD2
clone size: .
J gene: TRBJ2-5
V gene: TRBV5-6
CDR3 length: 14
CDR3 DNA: TGTGCCAGCAGCTCCGCGGGGGTCCAAGAGACCCAGTACTTC
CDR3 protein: CASSSAGVQETQYF

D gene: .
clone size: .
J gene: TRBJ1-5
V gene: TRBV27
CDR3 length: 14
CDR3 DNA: TGTGCCAGCAGTTTCCAGGGTAGCAATCAGCCCCAGCATTTT
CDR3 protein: CASSFQGSNQPQHF

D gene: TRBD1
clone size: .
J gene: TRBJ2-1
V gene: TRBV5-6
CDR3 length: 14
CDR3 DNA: TGTGCCAGCAGCTTGGGGACAGGGATCAATGAGCAGTTCTTC
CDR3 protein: CASSLGTGINEQFF

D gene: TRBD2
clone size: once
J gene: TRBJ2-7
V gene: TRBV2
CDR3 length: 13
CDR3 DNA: TGTGCCAGTGAAAAAGGGACTAGCCTTGAGCAGTACTTC
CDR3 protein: CASEKGTSLEQYF

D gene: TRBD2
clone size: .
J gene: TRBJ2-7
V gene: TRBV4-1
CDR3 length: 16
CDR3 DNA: TGCACCAGCAGCCAACTATTCCTAGCGGGGGACTACGAGCAGTACTTC
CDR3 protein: CTSSQLFLAGDYEQYF

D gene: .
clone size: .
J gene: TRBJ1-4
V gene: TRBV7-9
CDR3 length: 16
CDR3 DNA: TGTGCCAGCAGCCGAGTTAAACAGGGTACGACTGAAAAACTGTTTTTT
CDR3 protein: CASSRVKQGTTEKLFF

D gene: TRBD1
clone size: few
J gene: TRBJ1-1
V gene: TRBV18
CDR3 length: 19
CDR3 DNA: TGTGCCAGCTCACCCTTGAGACCCGGGACAGCAACGGTAAACACTGAAGCTTTCTTT
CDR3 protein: CASSPLRPGTATVNTEAFF

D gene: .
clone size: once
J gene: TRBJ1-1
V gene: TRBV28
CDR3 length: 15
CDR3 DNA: TGTGCCAGCAGCAGCCCCACAGGGATGAACACTGAAGCTTTCTTT
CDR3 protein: CASSSPTGMNTEAFF